This record concerns one TCR beta chain sequence. What it binds is unknown. These data come from a study of cytomegalovirus exposure and HLA in healthy donors. PCR amplification relied on 60 Vbeta primers (plus 13 Jbeta primers). Repertoires were generated with immunoSEQ multiplex PCR, while TCRdb's copy carries only in-frame clones and drops some. This table has approximately 75,000 clones, 65% to 90% appearing once. The ends were cut back, 7 bases at V and 6 bases at J, with 13 bases in the middle. Germline CDR1 SNHLY, CDR2 FYNNEI. The CDR3 sequence is 13 residues long. Study-wide results and limits: Researchers counted 180 or so TCR beta chains as cytomegalovirus-associated. Among the CMV-associated chains, three were confirmed in vitro as specific for CMV antigens.

The sequenced material came from PBMCs. The receptor was derived from a man between 65 and 79 years old in good health and CMV-seropositive. The chain is built from TRBV2 and TRBJ1-5; possible D gene TRBD1, 6 bases. The CDR3 loop reads CASKSGAGQPQHF. The CDR3 region has the DNA TGTGCCAGCAAGTCAGGGGCGGGTCAGCCCCAGCATTTT.